Listed below are T cell receptor beta chains from one sample, sequenced in a study of chemoradiotherapy in HPV16-positive cancers. TCRdb's copy holds only in-frame clones and misses some; the assay was immunoSEQ multiplex PCR. The sample records about 840 clones, around 82% being singletons. Sequences were derived from tumor tissue, sampled from a patient who underwent chemoradiotherapy. Every receptor here comes from a human donor with HPV-associated anogenital cancer. CDR3s include the opening cysteine and the closing phenylalanine or tryptophan. D genes are given only for firm matches. Size is stated for part of the rows, as once, few or many counts, or as a class when the clone is expanded.

>TRBV7-6|TRBJ1-3|.|once
CASSLEAGFSGNTIYF
TGTGCCAGCAGCTTAGAAGCCGGCTTCTCTGGAAACACCATATATTTT
>TRBV5-5|TRBJ1-2|TRBD1|.
CASSYTPGQGLGYTF
TGTGCCAGCAGCTACACTCCGGGACAGGGGCTTGGCTACACCTTC
>TRBV14|TRBJ2-2|.|.
CASSQVTGVPGELFF
TGTGCCAGCAGCCAAGTTACGGGGGTGCCCGGGGAGCTGTTTTTT
>TRBV7-9|TRBJ2-3|.|.
CASSFYGTDTQYF
TGTGCCAGCAGCTTTTACGGTACGGATACGCAGTATTTT
>TRBV7-6|TRBJ2-7|TRBD1|.
CASSLLATGGLGDEQYF
TGTGCCAGCAGCTTGCTCGCGACAGGGGGTCTTGGGGACGAGCAGTACTTC
>TRBV9|TRBJ2-1|TRBD1|.
CASSLRDRVAEQFF
TGTGCCAGCAGCCTCCGGGACAGGGTGGCTGAGCAGTTCTTC
>TRBV6-1|TRBJ1-1|TRBD1|.
CASSVGRGSTEAFF
TGTGCCAGCTCGGTTGGCAGGGGGAGCACTGAAGCTTTCTTT
>TRBV6-4|TRBJ1-2|.|.
CASSDSETGGYTF
TGTGCCAGCAGTGACTCGGAGACAGGTGGCTACACCTTC
>TRBV10-1|TRBJ1-1|.|.
CASRSGIGGNTEAFF
TGCGCCAGCAGGTCAGGGATTGGAGGGAACACTGAAGCTTTCTTT
>TRBV19|TRBJ1-3|TRBD1|.
CASRGQGAGNTIYF
TGTGCCAGCAGGGGACAGGGGGCTGGAAACACCATATATTTT
>TRBV7-2|TRBJ1-5|.|.
CASSLEGSRVGQPQHF
TGTGCCAGCAGCTTAGAAGGGTCGAGGGTAGGCCAGCCCCAGCATTTT
>TRBV11-2|TRBJ1-2|.|.
CASSPGGKRRYTF
TGTGCCAGCAGCCCCGGCGGGAAAAGGCGCTACACCTTC
>TRBV27|TRBJ2-5|TRBD1|.
CASSSLSDRGRQTQYF
TGTGCCAGCAGTTCGCTCTCGGACAGGGGGCGCCAGACCCAGTACTTC
>TRBV9|TRBJ2-1|TRBD1|.
CASSVVGTGRDEQFF
TGTGCCAGCAGCGTAGTTGGGACAGGGAGGGATGAGCAGTTCTTC
>TRBV2|TRBJ2-2|.|.
CATGEGGNTGELFF
TGTGCCACCGGTGAGGGGGGGAACACCGGGGAGCTGTTTTTT
>TRBV6-5|TRBJ2-2|.|.
CASSPGQVTGELFF
TGTGCCAGCAGTCCTGGGCAAGTCACCGGGGAGCTGTTTTTT
>TRBV7-2|TRBJ1-1|.|.
CASSLAGLNTEAFF
TGTGCCAGCAGCTTGGCAGGGTTGAACACTGAAGCTTTCTTT
>TRBV6-5|TRBJ2-1|.|.
CASSYERQGYNEQFF
TGTGCCAGCAGTTACGAGAGGCAGGGTTACAATGAGCAGTTCTTC
>TRBV15|TRBJ1-1|.|few
CATSSQNTEAFF
TGTGCCACCAGCAGTCAGAACACTGAAGCTTTCTTT
>TRBV11-2|TRBJ2-3|TRBD1|.
CASSVQGTGKLDTQYF
TGTGCCAGCAGCGTACAGGGGACAGGGAAACTAGATACGCAGTATTTT
>TRBV28|TRBJ2-2|.|.
CASSSLPVDTGELFF
TGTGCCAGCAGTTCCCTCCCGGTAGACACCGGGGAGCTGTTTTTT
>TRBV19|TRBJ2-2|.|.
CASSISLVGTGELFF
TGTGCCAGTAGTATTAGCCTCGTTGGCACCGGGGAGCTGTTTTTT
>TRBV19|TRBJ1-5|.|few
CASSMLPGRNQPQHF
TGTGCCAGTAGTATGTTGCCAGGGCGGAATCAGCCCCAGCATTTT
>TRBV10-1|TRBJ2-3|.|.
CASSESRGRTDTQYF
TGCGCCAGCAGTGAGTCGAGGGGGAGGACAGATACGCAGTATTTT
>TRBV7-2|TRBJ1-5|.|.
CASSLAGRGNQPQHF
TGTGCCAGCAGCTTAGCAGGACGGGGGAATCAGCCCCAGCATTTT
>TRBV6-4|TRBJ2-6|.|.
CASSDSGANVLTF
TGTGCCAGCAGTGACTCTGGGGCCAACGTCCTGACTTTC
>TRBV7-9|TRBJ2-3|.|.
CASSSGALGQATDTQYF
TGTGCCAGCAGCTCGGGAGCACTAGGACAGGCTACAGATACGCAGTATTTT